Below, 23 T cell receptor beta chains from the same sample are listed, as sequenced in a study of blood T cell repertoires in COVID-19. Here immunoSEQ multiplex PCR was the method, and the copy in TCRdb shows in-frame clones only, minus some. The sample lists a few hundred thousand clones, over 70% occurring once. The sequencing sample was made of peripheral blood. The receptors originated from a woman in her seventies with acute or convalescent COVID-19.

The V gene is TRBV19, the J gene TRBJ2-3; a possible D gene is TRBD2 (5 bases). Germline CDR1 and CDR2: LNHDA and SQIVND (reference sequence). This CDR3 contains 12 residues. V lost 5 bases and J 10 bases, leaving 13 bases between the germline ends. This chain's CDR3 is CASSPDSRSQYF. DNA of the CDR3: TGTGCCAGTAGTCCGGACTCCAGGTCGCAGTATTTT.

The chain couples TRBV7-3 to TRBJ2-2; 8 bases are a match to TRBD1. Germline V gene sequence: CDR1 SGHTA, CDR2 FQGTGA. J gave up 3 bases and V 2 bases, and 2 bases lay outside the gene matches. The CDR3 has 15 residues. The CDR3 sequence is CASSLQGADTGELFF. DNA for the CDR3: TGTGCCAGCAGCTTACAGGGGGCGGACACCGGGGAGCTGTTTTTT.

CDR3 DNA sequence: TGTGCCAGCAGTCCCCAGGGACTAGCGGGGGTCAATGAGCAGTTCTTC. It is translated as CASSPQGLAGVNEQFF. The rearrangement uses TRBV6-2 or TRBV6-3 and TRBJ2-1; TRBD2 matches 14 bases. Germline V gene data show CDR1 as MNHEY and CDR2 as SVGEGT. This CDR3 spans 16 amino acids. The V segment lost 5 bases and the J segment 6 bases; nucleotides outside the gene matches: 6.

The V gene is TRBV7-6, the J gene TRBJ2-7; 12 nucleotides align to TRBD2. Germline V gene sequence: CDR1 SGHVS, CDR2 FNYEAQ. The length of the CDR3 is 15 residues. Trimming took 4 bases from V and 5 from J; bases not matched to a gene: 6. This CDR3 is CASSSLAGGADEQYF. The CDR3 coding sequence is TGTGCCAGCAGCTCCCTAGCGGGGGGGGCTGACGAGCAGTACTTC.

The chain recombines TRBV6-5 with TRBJ1-1; D is unclear. The germline V gene encodes CDR1 MNHEY and CDR2 SVGAGI. V lost 6 bases, J lost 11 bases, and 16 bases lay in between. There are 12 residues in the CDR3. The CDR3 reads CASSSNSGGAFF. CDR3 sequence (DNA): TGTGCCAGCAGCTCCAACTCAGGAGGGGCTTTCTTT.

The genes are TRBV7-2 and TRBJ2-3; TRBD1 matches 10 bases. Germline loops: CDR1 SGHTA, CDR2 FQGNSA. This CDR3 has 15 amino acids. The V and J ends lost 5 bases and 0 bases, in that order; junction bases with no gene match: 2. The CDR3 DNA sequence: TGTGCCAGCAGCCTGGACAGGGGGAGCACAGATACGCAGTATTTT. It yields the protein CASSLDRGSTDTQYF.

The rearrangement links TRBV25-1 to TRBJ2-7; 10 bases are shared with TRBD1. In germline, CDR1 is MGHDK, CDR2 SYGVNS. V was pared by 6 bases and J by 2 bases, with 7 bases of the junction left unmatched. CDR3 size: 15 residues. The CDR3 DNA reads TGTGCCAGCAGCGCGGCCGGACAGGGGGCCTACGAGCAGTACTTC. This sequence encodes CASSAAGQGAYEQYF.

The chain is built from TRBV4-3 and TRBJ1-2, with a tentative D call TRBD1 (6 bases). This CDR3 has 13 amino acids. V was pared by 1 base and J by 4 bases, with 7 bases between. The germline V gene has CDR1 LGHNA and CDR2 YSLEER. This CDR3 is CASSQATGYGYTF. CDR3 DNA sequence: TGCGCCAGCAGCCAAGCGACAGGCTATGGCTACACCTTC.

V gene TRBV7-2 combines with J gene TRBJ1-5; D is unclear. Trimming removed 4 bases from V and 6 bases from J, with 10 bases in between. This CDR3 has 13 amino acids. From germline, CDR1 is SGHTA and CDR2 FQGNSA. In DNA, the CDR3 is TGTGCCAGCAGCTACGGGGAGCGTCAGCCCCAGCATTTT. It yields the protein CASSYGERQPQHF.

This sequence joins TRBV14 and TRBJ2-7, with D possibly being TRBD1 (6 bases). This CDR3 has 15 residues. Trimming shortened V by 4 bases and J by 0 bases, and 13 bases separated the two germline ends. Per the germline V gene, CDR1 is SGHDN and CDR2 is FVKESK. CDR3 in amino acids: CASSRGHGSSYEQYF. CDR3 DNA sequence: TGTGCCAGCAGCCGGGGGCACGGAAGCTCCTACGAGCAGTACTTC.

The chain joins TRBV6-5 to TRBJ2-2; TRBD1 matches 9 bases. With 4 bases clipped from V and 5 bases from J, the junction kept 8 bases outside the gene matches. The V gene's germline CDR1 is MNHEY and CDR2 SVGAGI. This CDR3 region has 16 residues. CDR3 protein: CASSFAGTGPTGELFF. The CDR3 DNA follows: TGTGCCAGCAGTTTTGCCGGGACAGGGCCGACCGGGGAGCTGTTTTTT.

This clone was counted a single time. J is TRBJ2-3 and V is TRBV9; D perhaps matches TRBD1 (5 bases). CDR1 and CDR2 (germline): SGDLS, YYNGEE. V gave up 4 bases and J gave up 2 bases, with 17 bases separating them. The CDR3 is made up of 16 amino acids. The CDR3 sequence is CASSPGSPQNTDTQYF. CDR3 nucleotide sequence: TGTGCCAGCAGCCCAGGGTCCCCCCAAAACACAGATACGCAGTATTTT.

This sequence joins TRBV4-1 and TRBJ1-1; D may be TRBD1 (5 bases). The germline CDR1 and CDR2 sequences are MGHRA and YSYEKL. Trimming took 0 bases from V and 2 from J, leaving 7 bases between them. This CDR3 comprises 14 residues. The CDR3 coding sequence is TGCGCCAGCAGCCAAGACAGGGTCAACACTGAAGCTTTCTTT. Translated, it gives CASSQDRVNTEAFF.

This chain joins TRBV7-2 and TRBJ2-2, with 7 bases matching TRBD1. The J segment lost 1 base and the V segment lost 5 bases, leaving 4 bases of the junction unmatched. Germline V gene sequence: CDR1 SGHTA, CDR2 FQGNSA. The CDR3 runs to 15 residues. This CDR3 is CASSQGQVNTGELFF. The CDR3 nucleotides read TGTGCCAGCAGCCAAGGACAGGTGAACACCGGGGAGCTGTTTTTT.

The chain joins TRBV14 to TRBJ1-1; weak D call: TRBD1 (5 bases). Germline CDR1 SGHDN, CDR2 FVKESK. The ends were cut back, 1 base at V and 3 bases at J, with 6 bases in the middle. The CDR3 covers 13 residues. The CDR3 sequence is CASSQGQHTEAFF. In DNA, the CDR3 is TGTGCCAGCAGCCAAGGACAGCACACTGAAGCTTTCTTT. The variable domain in full, with the rest retrieved from reference TRBV14 and TRBJ1-1, is EAGVTQFPSHSVIEKGQTVTLRCDPISGHDNLYWYRRVMGKEIKFLLHFVKESKQDESGMPNNRFLAERTGGTYSTLKVQPAELEDSGVYFCASSQGQHTEAFFGQGTRLTVV.

The CDR3 protein is CASRTGEARNQPQHF. The DNA of the CDR3 is TGTGCCAGCAGGACGGGGGAGGCGCGCAATCAGCCCCAGCATTTT. This chain joins TRBV6-5 and TRBJ1-5; possibly TRBD1 for D (5 bases). V was clipped by 6 bases and J by 2 bases, with 14 bases between them. From germline, CDR1 is MNHEY and CDR2 SVGAGI. This CDR3 has 15 amino acids.

The chain uses TRBV12-3 or TRBV12-4 and TRBJ1-1; maybe TRBD1 (5 bases). V gave up 6 bases and J gave up 8 bases, with 13 bases separating them. The CDR3 spans 12 residues. The CDR3 is CASSKGRGEAFF. The DNA of the CDR3 is TGTGCCAGCAGCAAGGGACGGGGGGAAGCTTTCTTT.

This sequence joins TRBV6-4 and TRBJ2-3; D is perhaps TRBD2 (6 bases). V was clipped by 3 bases and J by 6 bases, with 10 bases between them. CDR1 is MRHNA, CDR2 SNTAGT, per germline. This CDR3 region has 13 residues. CDR3 amino acids: CASSESLADTQYF. In DNA form, the CDR3 reads TGTGCCAGCAGTGAGAGCCTAGCGGATACGCAGTATTTT.

This clone was observed a single time. The rearrangement joins TRBV10-3 to TRBJ2-7; unclear D gene. Looked up from germline, CDR1 is ENHRY and CDR2 is SYGVKD. V lost 4 bases to trimming and J lost 2 bases, with 15 bases between them. This CDR3 region has 15 residues. CDR3 in amino acids: CAISASKSNTYEQYF. DNA for the CDR3: TGTGCCATCAGTGCCTCGAAGAGCAATACCTACGAGCAGTACTTC.

The chain has TRBV5-1 and TRBJ2-3; perhaps TRBD2 as D (6 bases). The germline gives CDR1 SGHRS, CDR2 YFSETQ. V lost 5 bases and J lost 6, with 19 bases in between. The CDR3 consists of 15 residues. The CDR3 DNA follows: TGCGCCAGCAGTGCCGCGGGACCGAGGTCCGATACGCAGTATTTT. Translated: CASSAAGPRSDTQYF. The full variable domain, with the rest looked up from reference TRBV5-1 and TRBJ2-3, is KAGVTQTPRYLIKTRGQQVTLSCSPISGHRSVSWYQQTPGQGLQFLFEYFSETQRNKGNFPGRFSGRQFSNSRSEMNVSTLELGDSALYLCASSAAGPRSDTQYFGPGTRLTVL.

This clone showed up just once. This chain's CDR3 is CASSFGISETQYF. CDR3 DNA: TGTGCCAGCAGCTTCGGGATCTCGGAGACCCAGTACTTC. The chain joins TRBV28 to TRBJ2-5, with TRBD2 as a possible D gene (5 bases). The CDR3 is 13 amino acids. V was cut by 6 bases and J by 5 bases, with 13 bases left in between. Germline CDR1 reads MDHEN; CDR2 reads SYDVKM. Complete variable domain (other parts from reference TRBV28 and TRBJ2-5): DVKVTQSSRYLVKRTGEKVFLECVQDMDHENMFWYRQDPGLGLRLIYFSYDVKMKEKGDIPEGYSVSREKKERFSLILESASTNQTSMYLCASSFGISETQYFGPGTRLLVL.

The DNA for the CDR3 is TGTGCCAGCAGCTTAATGCCAGGGGGAAGCTCCTACAATGAGCAGTTCTTC. Translating it yields CASSLMPGGSSYNEQFF. This chain uses TRBV11-3 with TRBJ2-1, with TRBD1 matching over 7 bases. The junction had 7 bases not matched to a gene; V was cut back by 2 bases and J by 0 bases. This CDR3 is 17 amino acids long. Germline assignment: CDR1 SGHNT and CDR2 YENEEA.

The chain employs TRBV23-1 and TRBJ2-1; D might be TRBD1 (6 bases). TRBV23-1 is annotated as an ORF whose role is uncertain. Trimming took 0 bases from V and 3 from J, leaving 9 bases between them. The CDR3 contains 15 residues. CDR3: CASSQSADSYNEQFF. In DNA, the CDR3 is TGCGCCAGCAGTCAATCGGCGGACAGCTACAATGAGCAGTTCTTC.